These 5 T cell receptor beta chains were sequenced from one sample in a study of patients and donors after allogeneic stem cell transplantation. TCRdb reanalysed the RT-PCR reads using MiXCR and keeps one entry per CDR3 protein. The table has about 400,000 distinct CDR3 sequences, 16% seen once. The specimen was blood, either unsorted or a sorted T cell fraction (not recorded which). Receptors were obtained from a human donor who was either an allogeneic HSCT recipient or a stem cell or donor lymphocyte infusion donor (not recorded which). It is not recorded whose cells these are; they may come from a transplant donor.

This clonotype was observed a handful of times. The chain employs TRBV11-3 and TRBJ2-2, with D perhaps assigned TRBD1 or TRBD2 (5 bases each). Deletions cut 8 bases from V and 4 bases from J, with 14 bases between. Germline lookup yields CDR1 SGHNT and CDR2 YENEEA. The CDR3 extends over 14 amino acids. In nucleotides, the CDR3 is TGTGCCAGCGGGACGCTTGCGAGCACCGGGGAGCTGTTTTTT. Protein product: CASGTLASTGELFF.

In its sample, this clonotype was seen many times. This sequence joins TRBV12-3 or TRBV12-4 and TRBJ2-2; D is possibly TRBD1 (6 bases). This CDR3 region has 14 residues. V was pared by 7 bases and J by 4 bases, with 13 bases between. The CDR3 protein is CASTPGQFTGELFF. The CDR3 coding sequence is TGTGCCAGCACCCCGGGACAATTCACCGGGGAGCTGTTTTTT.

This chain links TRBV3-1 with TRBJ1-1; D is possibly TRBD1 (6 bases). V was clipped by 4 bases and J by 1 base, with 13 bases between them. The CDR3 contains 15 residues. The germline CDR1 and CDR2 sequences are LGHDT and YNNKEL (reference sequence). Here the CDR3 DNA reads TGTGCCAGCAGCCCCAGCGAGACAGGGAACACTGAAGCTTTCTTT. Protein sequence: CASSPSETGNTEAFF.

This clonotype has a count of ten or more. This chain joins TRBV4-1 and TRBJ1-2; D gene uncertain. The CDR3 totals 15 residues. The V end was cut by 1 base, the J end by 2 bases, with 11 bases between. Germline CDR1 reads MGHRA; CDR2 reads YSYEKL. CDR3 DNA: TGCGCCAGCAGCCAAGTAGGGAGGGTGAACTATGGCTACACCTTC. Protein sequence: CASSQVGRVNYGYTF.

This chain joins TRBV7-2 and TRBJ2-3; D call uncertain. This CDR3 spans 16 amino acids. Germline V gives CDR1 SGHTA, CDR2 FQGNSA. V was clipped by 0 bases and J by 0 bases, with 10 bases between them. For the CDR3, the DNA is TGTGCCAGCAGCTTAGCGGCGAAAATTAGCACAGATACGCAGTATTTT. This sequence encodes CASSLAAKISTDTQYF.